The clone carrying this T cell receptor (beta chain) was seen at least ten times. The CDR3 is 14 residues long. The germline V gene has CDR1 SGHRS and CDR2 YFSETQ. V lost 3 bases to trimming and J lost 5 bases, with 11 bases between them. TCRdb ran MiXCR on the 5' RACE reads and lists one entry per CDR3 protein. The data show 690,000 or so distinct CDR3 sequences, roughly 6% seen once. The sample is drawn from a study of identical twins. This receptor was identified in a man between 18 and 29 years old in good health. The chain uses TRBV5-1 and TRBJ2-2; D is tentatively TRBD1 or TRBD2 (5 bases each). The specimen was naive T cells sorted from blood. In nucleotides, the CDR3 is TGCGCCAGCAGCTGGGGACCGACGACCGGGGAGCTGTTTTTT. Protein product: CASSWGPTTGELFF.